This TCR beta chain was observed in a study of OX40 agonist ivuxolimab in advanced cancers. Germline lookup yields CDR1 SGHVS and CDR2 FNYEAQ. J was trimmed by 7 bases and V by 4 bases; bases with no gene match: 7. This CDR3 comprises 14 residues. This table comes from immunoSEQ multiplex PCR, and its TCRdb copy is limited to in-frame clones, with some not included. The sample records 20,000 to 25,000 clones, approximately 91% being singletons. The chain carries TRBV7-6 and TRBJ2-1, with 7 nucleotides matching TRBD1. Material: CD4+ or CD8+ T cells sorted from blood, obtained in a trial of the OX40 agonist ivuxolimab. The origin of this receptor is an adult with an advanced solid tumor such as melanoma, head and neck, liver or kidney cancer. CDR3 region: CASSSTTGLNEQFF. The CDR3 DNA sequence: TGTGCCAGCAGCTCGACGACAGGGTTAAATGAGCAGTTCTTC.